These 9 T cell receptor beta chains came from one sample sequenced in a study of blood T cell repertoires in COVID-19. The method was immunoSEQ multiplex PCR; TCRdb's version includes in-frame clones alone and lacks a portion of them. The table shows tens of thousands of clones, with around 89% occurring only once. The specimen sequenced was peripheral blood. These receptors came from a woman in her 70s with acute or convalescent COVID-19.

The table lists this clone with a count of one. The chain is built from TRBV10-3 and TRBJ2-7; 9 bases fit TRBD2. CDR3 length: 17 amino acids. Germline trimming cut 2 bases from V and 0 bases from J; bases unmatched to any gene: 8. CDR1 and CDR2 from the germline V gene are ENHRY and SYGVKD. The CDR3 coding sequence is TGTGCCATCAGTGAGACTAGTGCGACTAGCGGCTCCTACGAGCAGTACTTC. Protein: CAISETSATSGSYEQYF.

The V and J genes are TRBV7-3 and TRBJ1-2; D unresolved. The ends were cut back, 0 bases at V and 0 bases at J, with 8 bases in the middle. Germline assignment: CDR1 SGHTA and CDR2 FQGTGA. The CDR3 runs 15 residues. CDR3 DNA: TGTGCCAGCAGCTTAACAGCGGGCTCTAACTATGGCTACACCTTC. Amino acids: CASSLTAGSNYGYTF.

The chain carries TRBV29-1 and TRBJ2-1; 7 bases agree with TRBD2. The V gene end was trimmed by 6 bases and the J gene end by 1 base; junction bases not matched to a gene: 6. Looked up from germline, CDR1 is SQVTM and CDR2 is ANQGSEA. This CDR3 is built from 14 residues. The CDR3: CSVLTSLSYNEQFF. CDR3 nucleotides: TGCAGCGTGCTGACTAGCCTGTCCTACAATGAGCAGTTCTTC.

This clone showed up just once. The genes are TRBV10-3 and TRBJ1-5; D is ambiguous. V lost 3 bases and J 5 bases, leaving 5 bases between the germline ends. The germline V gene encodes CDR1 ENHRY and CDR2 SYGVKD. The CDR3 is made up of 12 amino acids. CDR3 in amino acids: CAISDADQPQHF. In DNA form, the CDR3 reads TGTGCCATCAGTGACGCAGATCAGCCCCAGCATTTT.

The genes are TRBV6-2 or TRBV6-3 and TRBJ1-5; 8 nucleotides align to TRBD1. V was clipped by 6 bases and J by 4 bases; unmatched bases: 8. CDR1 is MNHEY and CDR2 is SVGEGT in the germline V gene. This CDR3 has 15 amino acids. The CDR3 spells CASSPGGLGNQPQHF. CDR3 in DNA: TGTGCCAGCAGCCCAGGGGGCCTCGGGAATCAGCCCCAGCATTTT.

The gene calls are TRBV5-1 and TRBJ2-7; TRBD1 aligns across 8 bases. This CDR3 is built from 14 residues. V dropped 1 base and J dropped 3; count of bases not matched to a gene: 3. Germline-derived CDR1 and CDR2 are SGHRS and YFSETQ. CDR3 sequence (DNA): TGCGCCAGCAGCTTGTTTACAGGGGGCTACGAGCAGTACTTC. Protein product: CASSLFTGGYEQYF.

This chain connects TRBV21-1 to TRBJ1-2; the tabulated D call, TRBD1, remains unverified against the DNA. TRBV21-1 is described as a pseudogene. This CDR3 region has 15 residues. CDR3 region: CASSKWTGGTYGYTF. As DNA, the CDR3 is TGTGCCAGCAGCAAATGGACAGGGGGGACCTATGGCTACACCTTC.

The chain is built from TRBV6-5 and TRBJ1-5; 7 bases are shared with TRBD1. The CDR3 loop spans 14 amino acids. J gave up 2 bases and V 6 bases, and 4 bases lay outside the gene matches. Germline V gene sequence: CDR1 MNHEY, CDR2 SVGAGI. In DNA form, the CDR3 reads TGTGCCAGCAGCAATACAGGGGGCAATCAGCCCCAGCATTTT. Its translation: CASSNTGGNQPQHF.

Points on this clone: Relative to the germline gene, one junction end is altered; a read error may explain this. This chain joins TRBV5-5 and TRBJ2-1; the D gene is possibly TRBD1 (7 bases). Germline values: CDR1 SGHKS, CDR2 YYEKEE (reference sequence). CDR3 size: 15 residues. The CDR3 sequence is CASSATGDSNNEQFF. CDR3 nucleotide sequence: TGTGCCAGCAGCGCTACAGGGGACTCCAACAATGAGCAGTTCTTC.